The next 25 T cell receptor beta chains were all read from a single sample in a study of OX40 agonist ivuxolimab in advanced cancers. TCRdb's copy holds only in-frame clones and misses some; the assay was immunoSEQ multiplex PCR. The sample lists 44,000 or so clones, 70% to 80% occurring once. The sequenced sample was CD4+ or CD8+ T cells sorted from blood, obtained in a trial of the OX40 agonist ivuxolimab. Receptors were obtained from an adult with an advanced solid tumor such as melanoma, head and neck, liver or kidney cancer.

V and J are TRBV9 and TRBJ1-3; no clear D. V lost 0 bases, J lost 4 bases, and 14 bases lay in between. Germline lookup yields CDR1 SGDLS and CDR2 YYNGEE. The CDR3 runs 16 residues. CDR3 loop: CASSVGGRAGGNTIYF. CDR3 sequence (DNA): TGTGCCAGCAGCGTAGGCGGGAGGGCAGGCGGAAACACCATATATTTT.

The chain couples TRBV7-2 to TRBJ1-4, with 9 bases fitting TRBD1. Germline assignment: CDR1 SGHTA and CDR2 FQGNSA. The CDR3 has 14 amino acids. Trimming removed 5 bases from V and 7 bases from J; junction bases left unmatched: 5. The CDR3 coding sequence is TGTGCCAGCAGCAATCGACAGGGGGGTGAAAAACTGTTTTTT. It yields the protein CASSNRQGGEKLFF.

This clone was recorded once. The chain combines TRBV18 with TRBJ2-5; 7 positions match TRBD2. CDR1 KGHSH and CDR2 LQKENI come from the germline V gene. The J segment lost 4 bases and the V segment lost 0 bases, leaving 2 bases of the junction unmatched. The CDR3 is 14 amino acids. The DNA of the CDR3 is TGTGCCAGCTCACCACCAGGGAGGGGAGAGACCCAGTACTTC. Amino acids: CASSPPGRGETQYF. Full variable domain (outside the CDR3, taken from reference TRBV18 and TRBJ2-5): NAGVMQNPRHLVRRRGQEARLRCSPMKGHSHVYWYRQLPEEGLKFMVYLQKENIIDESGMPKERFSAEFPKEGPSILRIQQVVRGDSAAYFCASSPPGRGETQYFGPGTRLLVL.

The rearrangement joins TRBV30 to TRBJ1-2, with 8 bases lining up with TRBD1. Germline assignment: CDR1 GTSNPN and CDR2 SVGIG (reference sequence). The CDR3 has 13 amino acids. After removal of 0 bases from V and 6 bases from J, the junction contained 3 bases not matched to a gene. CDR3 DNA sequence: TGTGCCTGGAGTGTCGCAGGGGGCAATGGCTACACCTTC. This gives the protein CAWSVAGGNGYTF.

This chain uses TRBV7-9 with TRBJ1-2, with D perhaps TRBD1 (5 bases). There are 14 residues in the CDR3. V was cut by 5 bases and J by 2 bases, with 12 bases left in between. Germline V gives CDR1 SEHNR, CDR2 FQNEAQ (reference sequence). The CDR3 sequence: CASSTRDPNYGYTF. The CDR3, as DNA: TGTGCCAGCAGCACCCGGGACCCCAACTATGGCTACACCTTC.

The chain employs TRBV9 and TRBJ2-1; D possibly corresponds to TRBD2 (6 bases). V gave up 2 bases and J gave up 10 bases, with 19 bases separating them. The CDR3 loop spans 15 amino acids. CDR1 SGDLS and CDR2 YYNGEE come from the germline V gene. As DNA, the CDR3 is TGTGCCAGCAGCGTCTCCGGGAGTGCCCCGGGGGAGCAGTTCTTC. Translated, it gives CASSVSGSAPGEQFF.

This clone was observed a few times. The gene calls are TRBV18 and TRBJ1-3, with TRBD1 matching 8 bases. Trimming at V came to 3 bases and at J to 2 bases, leaving 0 bases not matched to a gene. This CDR3 is built from 14 residues. Germline CDR1 is KGHSH and CDR2 is LQKENI. This CDR3 is CASSPDRAGNTIYF. CDR3 nucleotide sequence: TGTGCCAGCTCACCGGACAGGGCTGGAAACACCATATATTTT.

The chain carries TRBV5-4 and TRBJ2-7; D gene unclear. The CDR3 length is 12 residues. Germline CDR1 SGHNT, CDR2 YYREEE (reference sequence). V gave up 0 bases and J gave up 6 bases, with 7 bases separating them. CDR3 protein: CASSLEPTEQYF. The CDR3 DNA sequence: TGTGCCAGCAGCTTGGAACCGACCGAGCAGTACTTC.

CDR3: CASLAGSPDTQYF. CDR3 in DNA: TGTGCCAGCCTAGCGGGATCTCCAGATACGCAGTATTTT. The rearrangement links TRBV6-5 to TRBJ2-3, with 9 bases that match TRBD2. CDR3 length: 13 residues. The V gene end was trimmed by 8 bases and the J gene end by 4 bases; junction bases not matched to a gene: 4. The germline V gene encodes CDR1 MNHEY and CDR2 SVGAGI.

The V and J genes are TRBV11-2 and TRBJ1-1, with TRBD1 matching over 8 bases. This CDR3 has 17 residues. V was clipped by 5 bases and J by 6 bases; unmatched bases: 17. Per the germline V gene, CDR1 is SGHAT and CDR2 is FQNNGV. The DNA of the CDR3 is TGTGCCAGCAGCAAACGAGCCCCTGGACAGGGTAACGCTGAAGCTTTCTTT. Protein: CASSKRAPGQGNAEAFF. The full variable domain, in which reference TRBV11-2 and TRBJ1-1 provide the parts outside the CDR3, is EAGVAQSPRYKIIEKRQSVAFWCNPISGHATLYWYQQILGQGPKLLIQFQNNGVVDDSQLPKDRFSAERLKGVDSTLKIQPAKLEDSAVYLCASSKRAPGQGNAEAFFGQGTRLTVV.

The genes are TRBV5-4 and TRBJ1-2, with D possibly TRBD1 on 6 matching bases. The CDR3 sequence is 14 residues long. Germline V gene sequence: CDR1 SGHNT, CDR2 YYREEE (reference sequence). V lost 2 bases and J 1 base, leaving 9 bases between the germline ends. The CDR3 sequence is CASSLQGLNYGYTF. The CDR3 bases are TGTGCCAGCAGCTTACAGGGACTTAACTATGGCTACACCTTC.

J is TRBJ1-5 and V is TRBV7-2; D not resolved. The CDR3 totals 15 residues. The germline V and J ends were trimmed by 5 bases and 0 bases, with 11 bases remaining between them. From germline, CDR1 is SGHTA and CDR2 FQGNSA. The chain's CDR3 is CASSPAAYSNQPQHF. The CDR3 DNA follows: TGTGCCAGCAGCCCGGCAGCGTATAGCAATCAGCCCCAGCATTTT.

This chain joins TRBV5-4 and TRBJ1-1, with a possible D match to TRBD1 (6 bases). V was cut by 3 bases and J by 3 bases, with 15 bases left in between. Germline values: CDR1 SGHNT, CDR2 YYREEE (reference sequence). The CDR3 length is 15 residues. CDR3 sequence: CASSWGRGADTEAFF. The CDR3 nucleotides read TGTGCCAGCAGCTGGGGGAGGGGGGCTGACACTGAAGCTTTCTTT.

The chain couples TRBV5-1 to TRBJ2-7; D may be TRBD1 or TRBD2 (5 bases each). Per germline, CDR1 SGHRS and CDR2 YFSETQ. Trimming shortened V by 4 bases and J by 1 base, and 9 bases separated the two germline ends. The CDR3 sequence is 13 residues long. CDR3 residues: CASSGDGSYEQYF. The CDR3 nucleotides read TGCGCCAGCAGCGGGGACGGATCCTACGAGCAGTACTTC.

This clone occurred a few times. The chain employs TRBV7-2 and TRBJ2-7; 8 bases align to TRBD1. The CDR3 covers 18 residues. CDR1 is SGHTA, CDR2 FQGNSA, per germline. Trimming removed 3 bases from V and 4 bases from J; junction bases left unmatched: 17. The CDR3 protein is CASSFRQGRGEGRYEQYF. In DNA form, the CDR3 reads TGTGCCAGCAGCTTTCGACAGGGGCGGGGCGAAGGTCGGTACGAGCAGTACTTC.

The rearrangement links TRBV7-2 to TRBJ2-3, with D unclear. The CDR3 length is 14 residues. Trimming shortened V by 6 bases and J by 2 bases, and 12 bases separated the two germline ends. Germline V gene lookup returns CDR1 SGHTA and CDR2 FQGNSA. The CDR3 loop is CASRESYLTDTQYF. For the CDR3, the DNA is TGTGCCAGCAGGGAGAGCTACCTCACAGATACGCAGTATTTT.

The chain has TRBV28 and TRBJ2-1; tentative D call: TRBD1 (5 bases). The CDR3 contains 15 residues. V lost 4 bases to trimming and J lost 5 bases, with 15 bases between them. Germline V CDR1 and CDR2: MDHEN, SYDVKM. The CDR3 here is CASSSPQGLDNEQFF. CDR3 coding DNA: TGTGCCAGCAGTTCCCCTCAGGGTTTAGACAATGAGCAGTTCTTC.

This clone was recorded a few times. This chain uses TRBV5-6 with TRBJ1-3; 10 bases fit TRBD1. The germline V gene encodes CDR1 SGHDT and CDR2 YYEEEE. The V segment lost 0 bases and the J segment 5 bases; nucleotides outside the gene matches: 5. The CDR3 covers 16 residues. The CDR3 loop is CASSLEGQGIRNTIYF. CDR3 DNA sequence: TGTGCCAGCAGCTTGGAGGGACAGGGGATTAGAAACACCATATATTTT.

The V gene is TRBV28, the J gene TRBJ1-5; D is uncertain. This CDR3 has 12 residues. The germline gives CDR1 MDHEN, CDR2 SYDVKM. Trimming removed 6 bases from V and 7 bases from J, with 10 bases in between. The CDR3 spells CASRVFRQPQHF. For the CDR3, the DNA is TGTGCCAGCAGGGTATTCAGGCAGCCCCAGCATTTT.

In DNA, the CDR3 is TGTGCCAGCAGCGTAGGTCTAGGACAGGGCCCATATGGCTACACCTTC. Encoded protein: CASSVGLGQGPYGYTF. The genes are TRBV9 and TRBJ1-2; 8 bases match TRBD1. The CDR3 is made up of 16 amino acids. The trim removed 0 bases at V and 5 bases at J, leaving 9 bases unmatched. CDR1 and CDR2 (germline): SGDLS, YYNGEE.

This clone has more than one count but fewer than ten. This chain uses TRBV6-1 with TRBJ1-5; D possibly corresponds to TRBD1 (5 bases). The CDR3 length is 14 residues. Per germline, CDR1 MNHNS and CDR2 SASEGT. Trimming pared 4 bases from V and 4 bases from J, leaving 11 bases between. CDR3 bases: TGTGCCAGCAGTGGGGGCAGAAATAATCAGCCCCAGCATTTT. Translated, it gives CASSGGRNNQPQHF.

The V and J genes are TRBV29-1 and TRBJ2-7; D remains unclear. V was clipped by 7 bases and J by 2 bases, with 12 bases between them. The CDR3 consists of 12 residues. Germline V gene data show CDR1 as SQVTM and CDR2 as ANQGSEA. Written as DNA, the CDR3 is TGCAGCGCATCGGACGGGCCCTACGAGCAGTACTTC. Translated, it gives CSASDGPYEQYF.

The chain joins TRBV7-2 to TRBJ2-7, with D possibly being TRBD1 (5 bases). The CDR3 sequence is 15 residues long. CDR1 SGHTA and CDR2 FQGNSA come from the germline V gene. Between the trimmed V and J ends, which lost 5 bases and 2 bases, there was a span of 16 bases. CDR3 coding DNA: TGTGCCAGCAGCCCCGTCAGGGCCAGGGCCTACGAGCAGTACTTC. This gives the protein CASSPVRARAYEQYF. The entire variable domain, with the rest obtained from reference TRBV7-2 and TRBJ2-7, is as follows: GAGVSQSPSNKVTEKGKDVELRCDPISGHTALYWYRQSLGQGLEFLIYFQGNSAPDKSGLPSDRFSAERTGGSVSTLTIQRTQQEDSAVYLCASSPVRARAYEQYFGPGTRLTVT.

This clone was counted once. The chain recombines TRBV30 with TRBJ1-6; TRBD1 is a possible D gene (5 bases). This CDR3 region has 16 residues. The germline V and J ends were trimmed by 2 bases and 7 bases, with 18 bases remaining between them. The germline V gene encodes CDR1 GTSNPN and CDR2 SVGIG (reference sequence). The CDR3 here is CAWSLMGPTANSPLHF. CDR3 coding DNA: TGTGCCTGGAGTCTCATGGGACCCACAGCGAATTCACCCCTCCACTTT. The complete variable domain, with remaining parts taken from reference TRBV30 and TRBJ1-6, reads SQTIHQWPATLVQPVGSPLSLECTVEGTSNPNLYWYRQAAGRGLQLLFYSVGIGQISSEVPQNLSASRPQDRQFILSSKKLLLSDSGFYLCAWSLMGPTANSPLHFGNGTRLTVT.

This chain links TRBV9 with TRBJ2-6; TRBD1 might be the D (5 bases). The CDR3 extends over 16 amino acids. V shed 0 bases and J shed 0 bases, with 7 bases lying between them. Germline V gene lookup returns CDR1 SGDLS and CDR2 YYNGEE. CDR3 DNA sequence: TGTGCCAGCAGCGTAGCAGGGAACTCTGGGGCCAACGTCCTGACTTTC. Its protein product is CASSVAGNSGANVLTF.